This T cell receptor beta chain was identified in a study of regulatory T cells in long-lasting Graves disease. At the level of the study: Under 3 months of antithyroid drugs had been taken by newly diagnosed Graves' patients. Findings and limits, study-wide: Relative to newly diagnosed Graves' patients, persistent ones had lower TCR diversity.

This clonotype turned up a few times. The antigen remains unidentified. Time point in this sample: newly diagnosed GD, antithyroid drugs for less than 3 months. The TCR library was made from RNA that had been extracted from PBMCs in TRIzol. Arm-PCR of CDR3 regions and iRepertoire HTBI primers were the basis on which TCR beta libraries were built. In TCRdb, the multiplex PCR reads were re-called with MiXCR into one record per CDR3 protein. The sample shows some 410,000 distinct CDR3 sequences, less than 20% of them seen only once. These sequences were also reported in another study, on T cells in Graves' hyperthyroidism and ophthalmopathy. From that second work: Hyperthyroidism, newly diagnosed and lasting under 2 months, affected patients aged 18 to 65.

Here the sequenced sample was peripheral blood mononuclear cells (PBMCs), taken at new diagnosis, from a patient treated with antithyroid drugs. This clonotype originated in a woman aged 25-40 years with Graves disease.

The CDR3 protein is CATSPGAEDPTGKRTQYF. The CDR3, as DNA: TGTGCCACCAGCCCCGGGGCAGAAGACCCAACGGGCAAGAGAACCCAGTACTTC. V is TRBV12-3 or TRBV12-4 and J is TRBJ2-5; D is perhaps TRBD1 or TRBD2 (5 bases each). V was cut by 10 bases and J by 8 bases, with 35 bases left in between. CDR3 length equals 18 residues.